The 30 T cell receptor beta chains below come from one sample, sequenced in a study of blood T cell repertoires in COVID-19. Using immunoSEQ multiplex PCR, the repertoire was profiled, and TCRdb retains in-frame clones only, with some absent. The sample shows about 300,000 clones, around 90% of them seen only once. The specimen sequenced was PBMCs or T cells enriched from blood (not recorded which). Receptors were obtained from a woman under 30 with acute COVID-19.

This rearrangement joins TRBV21-1 to TRBJ1-2; the listed D gene, TRBD1, was not tested against the DNA. TRBV21-1 has pseudogene status. The CDR3 extends over 12 amino acids. CDR3 in amino acids: CASSRDSYGYTF. The DNA for the CDR3 is TGTGCCAGCAGCAGGGACAGCTATGGCTACACCTTC.

This chain joins TRBV29-1 and TRBJ2-7, with D possibly TRBD2 on 6 matching bases. The CDR3 consists of 12 residues. Trimming removed 5 bases from V and 4 bases from J, with 12 bases in between. CDR1 and CDR2 (germline): SQVTM, ANQGSEA. The CDR3 here is CSVKSGVYEQYF. For the CDR3, the DNA is TGCAGCGTTAAATCGGGAGTTTACGAGCAGTACTTC.

The genes are TRBV11-2 and TRBJ1-3; D might be TRBD1 (5 bases). The CDR3 length is 15 residues. Germline V lookup: CDR1 SGHAT, CDR2 FQNNGV. V dropped 3 bases and J dropped 4 bases, with 13 bases sitting between them. The CDR3 protein is CASSLVQGPGNTIYF. Here the CDR3 DNA reads TGTGCCAGCAGCTTGGTCCAGGGTCCAGGAAACACCATATATTTT.

The chain combines TRBV7-2 with TRBJ2-5; D unresolved. This CDR3 has 12 residues. The ends were cut back, 5 bases at V and 0 bases at J, with 4 bases in the middle. The germline CDR1 and CDR2 sequences are SGHTA and FQGNSA. CDR3 sequence: CASSPYQETQYF. Written as DNA, the CDR3 is TGTGCCAGCAGCCCTTACCAAGAGACCCAGTACTTC.

This clone appeared a single time. The rearrangement links TRBV2 to TRBJ1-5, with a weak D call TRBD1 (5 bases). Deletions cut 6 bases from V and 2 bases from J, with 14 bases between. The CDR3 has 15 amino acids. Germline V lookup: CDR1 SNHLY, CDR2 FYNNEI. In nucleotides, the CDR3 is TGTGCCAGCAGGACCATGGGGCTGGGCAATCAGCCCCAGCATTTT. It translates to CASRTMGLGNQPQHF. The full variable domain, in which reference TRBV2 and TRBJ1-5 provide the parts outside the CDR3, is EPEVTQTPSHQVTQMGQEVILRCVPISNHLYFYWYRQILGQKVEFLVSFYNNEISEKSEIFDDQFSVERPDGSNFTLKIRSTKLEDSAMYFCASRTMGLGNQPQHFGDGTRLSIL.

This clone was picked up one time. The chain recombines TRBV19 with TRBJ1-1; the D is unclear. V was pared by 1 base and J by 6 bases, with 15 bases between. Per germline, CDR1 LNHDA and CDR2 SQIVND (reference sequence). This CDR3 has 15 amino acids. The CDR3 here is CASSIVSSGAPEAFF. In DNA, the CDR3 is TGTGCCAGTAGTATAGTATCGAGTGGAGCCCCTGAAGCTTTCTTT.

The chain uses TRBV6-5 and TRBJ1-3; D is undetermined. The CDR3 runs to 14 residues. Trimming removed 4 bases from V and 5 bases from J, with 12 bases in between. The germline V gene encodes CDR1 MNHEY and CDR2 SVGAGI. This CDR3 reads CASSSRDWRNTIYF. DNA for the CDR3: TGTGCCAGCAGTTCCCGGGATTGGAGAAACACCATATATTTT.

This chain uses TRBV24-1 with TRBJ2-5, with 10 bases that match TRBD2. Germline V gene lookup returns CDR1 KGHDR and CDR2 SFDVKD. The ends lost 5 bases at V and 1 base at J; junction bases unmatched: 3. The length of the CDR3 is 15 residues. In nucleotides, the CDR3 is TGTGCCACCAGTGCCATAGCGGGGGGCCAAGAGACCCAGTACTTC. Its translation is CATSAIAGGQETQYF.

The chain couples TRBV11-3 to TRBJ2-7, with D tentatively TRBD2 (6 bases). V lost 1 base and J 4 bases, leaving 14 bases between the germline ends. Germline V lookup: CDR1 SGHNT, CDR2 YENEEA. The CDR3 covers 15 residues. The CDR3 spells CASSLGGPSGYEQYF. The CDR3 region has the DNA TGTGCCAGCAGCTTAGGGGGCCCCAGCGGGTACGAGCAGTACTTC.

The chain recombines TRBV27 with TRBJ1-1; the match to TRBD1 covers 8 bases. This CDR3 spans 15 amino acids. Germline values: CDR1 MNHEY, CDR2 SMNVEV (reference sequence). The ends lost 4 bases at V and 0 bases at J; junction bases unmatched: 4. The CDR3 sequence is CASSSPGGMNTEAFF. The CDR3 DNA follows: TGTGCCAGCAGTTCTCCAGGGGGCATGAACACTGAAGCTTTCTTT.

The chain has TRBV18 and TRBJ1-2; TRBD1 agrees at 7 bases. CDR3 length: 14 residues. Germline CDR1 KGHSH, CDR2 LQKENI. Trimming took 7 bases from V and 9 from J; bases not matched to a gene: 14. CDR3 sequence: CASFTDLEGASYTF. In DNA form, the CDR3 reads TGTGCCAGCTTCACCGACCTGGAGGGGGCGAGCTACACCTTC.

The chain carries TRBV10-1 and TRBJ1-2; maybe TRBD1 (5 bases). The germline gives CDR1 WNHNN, CDR2 SYGVQD (reference sequence). The ends were cut back, 2 bases at V and 4 bases at J, with 8 bases in the middle. CDR3 size: 13 residues. CDR3 sequence (DNA): TGCGCCAGCAGTGAGGACAGACTCTATGGCTACACCTTC. Amino acid sequence: CASSEDRLYGYTF.

The gene calls are TRBV18 and TRBJ1-4; 9 bases line up with TRBD1. J gave up 7 bases and V 3 bases, and 6 bases lay outside the gene matches. There are 15 residues in the CDR3. Germline CDR1 and CDR2: KGHSH and LQKENI. CDR3 nucleotide sequence: TGTGCCAGCTCACCTCCCGGGACAGGGTTTGAAAAACTGTTTTTT. This encodes CASSPPGTGFEKLFF.

CDR3 protein: CASSWGVGTDTQYF. The CDR3 region has the DNA TGTGCCAGCAGTTGGGGGGTTGGCACAGATACGCAGTATTTT. The chain couples TRBV28 to TRBJ2-3; D might be TRBD2 (6 bases). Germline V gives CDR1 MDHEN, CDR2 SYDVKM. The CDR3 covers 14 residues. V was pared by 4 bases and J by 1 base, with 9 bases between.

J is TRBJ2-3 and V is TRBV10-3, with 8 bases fitting TRBD2. Germline CDR1 reads ENHRY; CDR2 reads SYGVKD. The V segment lost 7 bases and the J segment 1 base; nucleotides outside the gene matches: 4. The CDR3 runs to 14 residues. The CDR3 DNA follows: TGTGCCATCAAGCCTAGCGGGCGCACAGATACGCAGTATTTT. It translates to CAIKPSGRTDTQYF.

The count of this clone is one. This chain joins TRBV19 and TRBJ1-2; TRBD1 agrees at 9 bases. V lost 6 bases and J lost 4; bases outside the gene matches: 12. The CDR3 covers 16 residues. CDR1 is LNHDA and CDR2 is SQIVND in the germline V gene (reference sequence). The CDR3 DNA reads as TGTGCCAGTAGACGGGAACAGGGGGCATTTGGCTATGGCTACACCTTC. It specifies CASRREQGAFGYGYTF.

This rearrangement joins TRBV5-5 to TRBJ1-4; TRBD1 agrees at 7 bases. Germline V gene data show CDR1 as SGHKS and CDR2 as YYEKEE (reference sequence). Losses at the gene ends were 0 bases for V and 5 bases for J; bases not matched to a gene: 1. CDR3 length: 14 residues. The CDR3 region has the DNA TGTGCCAGCAGCTTGGCACAGGGGAATGAAAAACTGTTTTTT. Amino acids: CASSLAQGNEKLFF.

The chain couples TRBV11-3 to TRBJ2-2; no clear D gene. In germline, CDR1 is SGHNT, CDR2 YENEEA. V dropped 4 bases and J dropped 3 bases, with 3 bases sitting between them. This CDR3 has 12 residues. CDR3 sequence: CASSSYTGELFF. The CDR3 region has the DNA TGTGCCAGCAGCTCCTACACCGGGGAGCTGTTTTTT.

This sequence joins TRBV5-4 and TRBJ1-2; 7 nucleotides align to TRBD1. Trimming removed 2 bases from V and 8 bases from J; junction bases left unmatched: 12. The germline CDR1 and CDR2 sequences are SGHNT and YYREEE (reference sequence). The CDR3 runs 15 residues. CDR3 nucleotides: TGTGCCAGCAGCTTTGACAGGGTTCCTCTGCTAGGCTACACCTTC. Translating it yields CASSFDRVPLLGYTF.

V gene TRBV5-1 combines with J gene TRBJ2-7, with TRBD2 matching over 8 bases. This CDR3 contains 17 residues. Germline trimming cut 3 bases from V and 2 bases from J; bases unmatched to any gene: 13. Germline V lookup: CDR1 SGHRS, CDR2 YFSETQ. CDR3 sequence (DNA): TGCGCCAGCAGCTGGGGGACTGTAGCGGGATATACCTACGAGCAGTACTTC. As protein: CASSWGTVAGYTYEQYF.

This chain joins TRBV18 and TRBJ1-1; 7 bases match TRBD1. Losses at the gene ends were 3 bases for V and 5 bases for J; bases not matched to a gene: 3. The CDR3 loop spans 13 amino acids. CDR1 KGHSH and CDR2 LQKENI come from the germline V gene. CDR3 bases: TGTGCCAGCTCACCGACAGGGAGGACTGAAGCTTTCTTT. Translated, it gives CASSPTGRTEAFF.

The chain has TRBV19 and TRBJ2-7; TRBD1 matches 11 bases. The length of the CDR3 is 15 residues. V trimming: 3 bases; J trimming: 3 bases; junction bases outside the gene matches: 4. Germline CDR1 LNHDA, CDR2 SQIVND (reference sequence). This chain's CDR3 is CASSMLGTGGYEQYF. The DNA of the CDR3 is TGTGCCAGTAGTATGTTGGGGACAGGGGGCTACGAGCAGTACTTC. The whole variable domain, filled in from reference TRBV19 and TRBJ2-7, reads DGGITQSPKYLFRKEGQNVTLSCEQNLNHDAMYWYRQDPGQGLRLIYYSQIVNDFQKGDIAEGYSVSREKKESFPLTVTSAQKNPTAFYLCASSMLGTGGYEQYFGPGTRLTVT.

V and J are TRBV5-1 and TRBJ1-3; the D gene is possibly TRBD1 (6 bases). The V end lost 0 bases, the J end lost 4 bases, and 14 bases lay between the germline ends. CDR3 length: 16 residues. CDR1 is SGHRS, CDR2 YFSETQ, per germline. CDR3 in amino acids: CASSLAGAVGGNTIYF. CDR3 coding DNA: TGCGCCAGCAGCTTGGCAGGGGCAGTTGGCGGAAACACCATATATTTT.

The sample holds one count of this clone. V usage is TRBV25-1 and J usage is TRBJ2-1; 7 bases match TRBD2. CDR1 MGHDK and CDR2 SYGVNS come from the germline V gene. The length of the CDR3 is 17 residues. V dropped 1 base and J dropped 6; count of bases not matched to a gene: 12. The CDR3 DNA reads as TGTGCCAGCAGTGAATTAAGTACTGCGGGAGTTGGCAATGAGCAGTTCTTC. Translation gives CASSELSTAGVGNEQFF.

This clone was seen only once. The J gene is TRBJ2-3, the V gene TRBV24-1; D is unresolved. The germline gives CDR1 KGHDR, CDR2 SFDVKD. The CDR3 sequence is 14 residues long. Trimming stripped 2 bases from V and 6 bases from J, with 11 bases between. The CDR3 spells CATSDSLWADTQYF. The CDR3 bases are TGTGCCACCAGTGATTCATTGTGGGCGGATACGCAGTATTTT.

The rearrangement links TRBV27 to TRBJ1-1; the D is unclear. This CDR3 comprises 13 residues. V lost 4 bases to trimming and J lost 6 bases, with 12 bases between them. CDR1 MNHEY and CDR2 SMNVEV come from the germline V gene (reference sequence). CDR3 sequence reads: CASSSGPVAEAFF. The CDR3 nucleotides are TGTGCCAGCAGTTCTGGGCCCGTCGCTGAAGCTTTCTTT.

A remark on this clone: Other DNA sequences from this sample encode an identical CDR3 as well. The chain recombines TRBV18 with TRBJ1-2; 8 bases line up with TRBD1. The CDR3 contains 13 residues. With 6 bases clipped from V and 3 bases from J, the junction kept 3 bases outside the gene matches. Germline CDR1 is KGHSH and CDR2 is LQKENI. CDR3 residues: CASSSGGDYGYTF. In nucleotides, the CDR3 is TGTGCCAGCTCCTCAGGGGGCGACTATGGCTACACCTTC.

Here the CDR3 reads CASSLGLARTGELFF. In DNA form, the CDR3 reads TGCGCCAGCAGCTTGGGACTAGCCCGCACCGGGGAGCTGTTTTTT. The chain is built from TRBV5-1 and TRBJ2-2; 7 positions match TRBD2. CDR1 and CDR2 from the germline V gene are SGHRS and YFSETQ. The J segment lost 4 bases and the V segment lost 0 bases, leaving 3 bases of the junction unmatched. The CDR3 contains 15 residues.

The chain employs TRBV25-1 and TRBJ1-5; no clear D. Trimming removed 5 bases at V and 2 bases at J, with 7 bases between. Germline V lookup: CDR1 MGHDK, CDR2 SYGVNS. This CDR3 region has 13 residues. The CDR3 coding sequence is TGTGCCAGCAGTTACGGAGGCAATCAGCCCCAGCATTTT. This gives the protein CASSYGGNQPQHF. Full variable domain (remainder filled in from reference TRBV25-1 and TRBJ1-5): EADIYQTPRYLVIGTGKKITLECSQTMGHDKMYWYQQDPGMELHLIHYSYGVNSTEKGDLSSESTVSRIRTEHFPLTLESARPSHTSQYLCASSYGGNQPQHFGDGTRLSIL.

The chain combines TRBV11-2 with TRBJ2-1; the match to TRBD2 covers 11 bases. The CDR3 is made up of 13 amino acids. With V trimmed by 7 bases and J by 7 bases, 3 bases remained unmatched. The germline V gene encodes CDR1 SGHAT and CDR2 FQNNGV. In DNA, the CDR3 is TGTGCCAGCACTAGCGGGAGGCTGAATGAGCAGTTCTTC. Encoded protein: CASTSGRLNEQFF.